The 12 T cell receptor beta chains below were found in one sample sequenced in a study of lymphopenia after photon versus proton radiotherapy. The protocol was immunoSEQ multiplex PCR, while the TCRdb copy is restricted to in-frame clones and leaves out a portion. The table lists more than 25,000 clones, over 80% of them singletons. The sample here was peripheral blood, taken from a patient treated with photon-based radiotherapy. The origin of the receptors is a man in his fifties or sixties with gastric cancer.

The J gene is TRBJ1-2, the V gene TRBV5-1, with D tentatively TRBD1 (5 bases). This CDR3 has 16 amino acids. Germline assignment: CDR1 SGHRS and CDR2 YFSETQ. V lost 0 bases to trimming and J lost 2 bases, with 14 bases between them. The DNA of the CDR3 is TGCGCCAGCAGCTTGGGAGGGGCCGACACGAACTATGGCTACACCTTC. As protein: CASSLGGADTNYGYTF.

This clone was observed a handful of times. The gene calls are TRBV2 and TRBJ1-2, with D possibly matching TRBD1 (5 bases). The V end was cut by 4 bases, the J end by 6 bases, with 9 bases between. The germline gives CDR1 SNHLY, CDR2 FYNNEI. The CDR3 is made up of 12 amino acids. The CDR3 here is CASSAGYDGYTF. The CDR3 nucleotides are TGTGCCAGCAGTGCAGGGTACGATGGCTACACCTTC.

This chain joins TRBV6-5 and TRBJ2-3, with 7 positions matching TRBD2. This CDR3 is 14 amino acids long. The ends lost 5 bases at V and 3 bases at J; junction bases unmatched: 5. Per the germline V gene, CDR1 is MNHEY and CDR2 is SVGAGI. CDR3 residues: CASSPGLWTDTQYF. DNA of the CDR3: TGTGCCAGCAGTCCGGGACTATGGACAGATACGCAGTATTTT.

This chain's CDR3 is CASSPMRGLNNQPQHF. The CDR3, as DNA: TGTGCCAGCTCACCAATGCGGGGGCTCAACAATCAGCCCCAGCATTTT. The chain links TRBV18 to TRBJ1-5; weak D call: TRBD1 (6 bases). Trimming pared 2 bases from V and 3 bases from J, leaving 14 bases between. The germline V gene encodes CDR1 KGHSH and CDR2 LQKENI. This CDR3 has 16 amino acids. The full variable domain, in which reference TRBV18 and TRBJ1-5 provide the parts outside the CDR3, is NAGVMQNPRHLVRRRGQEARLRCSPMKGHSHVYWYRQLPEEGLKFMVYLQKENIIDESGMPKERFSAEFPKEGPSILRIQQVVRGDSAAYFCASSPMRGLNNQPQHFGDGTRLSIL.

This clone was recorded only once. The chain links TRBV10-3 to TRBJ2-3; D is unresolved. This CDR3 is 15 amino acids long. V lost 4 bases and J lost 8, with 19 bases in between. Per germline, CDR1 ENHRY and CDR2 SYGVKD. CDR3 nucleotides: TGTGCCATCAGTGGGCAGGCTGGGGTGTCGGGTACGCAGTATTTT. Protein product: CAISGQAGVSGTQYF.

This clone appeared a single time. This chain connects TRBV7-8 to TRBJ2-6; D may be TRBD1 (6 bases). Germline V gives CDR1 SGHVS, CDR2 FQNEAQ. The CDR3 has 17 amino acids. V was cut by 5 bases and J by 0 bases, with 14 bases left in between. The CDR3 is CASSAMEGGSGANVLTF. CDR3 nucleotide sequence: TGTGCCAGCAGCGCGATGGAAGGGGGCTCTGGGGCCAACGTCCTGACTTTC.

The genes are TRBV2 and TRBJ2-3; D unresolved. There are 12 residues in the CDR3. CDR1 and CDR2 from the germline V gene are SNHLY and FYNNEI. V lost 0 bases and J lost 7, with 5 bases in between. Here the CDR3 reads CASSEAGNTQYF. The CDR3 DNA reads TGTGCCAGCAGTGAAGCTGGAAATACGCAGTATTTT.

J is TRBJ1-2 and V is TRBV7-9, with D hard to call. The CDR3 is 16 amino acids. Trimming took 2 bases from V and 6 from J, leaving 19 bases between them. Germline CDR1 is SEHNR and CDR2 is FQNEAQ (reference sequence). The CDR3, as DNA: TGTGCCAGCAGCTTATGGGTACGGACGGATGGGGATGGCTACACCTTC. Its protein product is CASSLWVRTDGDGYTF.

In DNA form, the CDR3 reads TGCGCCAGCAGTGAGTCGGGGGTGAATGAAAAACTGTTTTTT. Translating it yields CASSESGVNEKLFF. This chain joins TRBV10-2 and TRBJ1-4; TRBD1 is a possible D gene (5 bases). This CDR3 contains 14 residues. V shed 0 bases and J shed 5 bases, with 7 bases lying between them. Germline lookup yields CDR1 WSHSY and CDR2 SAAADI.

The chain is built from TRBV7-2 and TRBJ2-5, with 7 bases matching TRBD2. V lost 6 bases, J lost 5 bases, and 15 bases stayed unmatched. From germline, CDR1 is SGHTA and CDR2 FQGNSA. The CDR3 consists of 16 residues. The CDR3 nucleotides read TGTGCCAGCAGGCACGGCCTGGGGAGGGTTGGGGAGACCCAGTACTTC. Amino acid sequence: CASRHGLGRVGETQYF.

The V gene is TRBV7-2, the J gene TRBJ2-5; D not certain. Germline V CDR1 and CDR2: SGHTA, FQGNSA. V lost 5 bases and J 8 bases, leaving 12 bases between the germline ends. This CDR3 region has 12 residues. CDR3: CASSPSWGTQYF. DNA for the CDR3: TGTGCCAGCAGCCCATCGTGGGGTACCCAGTACTTC.

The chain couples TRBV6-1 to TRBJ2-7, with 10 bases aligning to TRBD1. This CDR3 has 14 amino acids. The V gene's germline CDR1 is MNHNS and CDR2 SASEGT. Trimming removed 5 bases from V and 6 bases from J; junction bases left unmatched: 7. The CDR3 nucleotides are TGTGCCAGCAGTACCCGACAGGGGGCAGGCGAGCAGTACGTC. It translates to CASSTRQGAGEQYV.